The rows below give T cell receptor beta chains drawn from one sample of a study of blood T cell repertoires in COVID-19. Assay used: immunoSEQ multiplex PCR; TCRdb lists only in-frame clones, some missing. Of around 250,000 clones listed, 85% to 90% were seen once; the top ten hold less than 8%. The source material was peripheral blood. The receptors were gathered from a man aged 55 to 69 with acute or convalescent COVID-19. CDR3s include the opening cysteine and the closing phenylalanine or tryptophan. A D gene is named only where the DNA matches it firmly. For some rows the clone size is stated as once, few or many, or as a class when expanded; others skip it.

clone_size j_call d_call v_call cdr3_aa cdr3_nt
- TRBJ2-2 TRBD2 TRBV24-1 CATSGLAAGELFF TGTGCCACCTCAGGACTAGCAGCAGGGGAGCTGTTTTTT
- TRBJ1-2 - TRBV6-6 CASSYLDGYTF TGTGCCAGCAGTTACCTCGATGGCTACACCTTC
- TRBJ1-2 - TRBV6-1 CASSEEDSWYYGYTF TGTGCCAGCAGTGAAGAGGACAGTTGGTACTATGGCTACACCTTC
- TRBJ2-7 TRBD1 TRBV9 CASSFGTGGDEQYF TGTGCCAGCAGCTTCGGGACAGGGGGGGACGAGCAGTACTTC
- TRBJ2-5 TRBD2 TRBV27 CASSLLASGVETQYF TGTGCCAGCAGTTTATTGGCTAGCGGTGTGGAGACCCAGTACTTC
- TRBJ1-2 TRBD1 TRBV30 CAWSLPGGAGGYTF TGTGCCTGGAGCCTCCCAGGGGGCGCGGGTGGCTACACCTTC
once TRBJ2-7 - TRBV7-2 CASRVSAGISYEQYF TGTGCCAGCAGGGTCTCGGCGGGAATCTCCTACGAGCAGTACTTC
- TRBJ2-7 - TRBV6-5 CASIPRDNHEQYF TGTGCCAGCATCCCCCGGGATAACCACGAGCAGTACTTC
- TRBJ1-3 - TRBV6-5 CASSRDRSSGNTIYF TGTGCCAGCAGTCGCGATAGGAGCTCTGGAAACACCATATATTTT
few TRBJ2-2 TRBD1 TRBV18 CASSLGTGANSGELFF TGTGCCAGCTCACTTGGGACAGGGGCGAATTCCGGGGAGCTGTTTTTT
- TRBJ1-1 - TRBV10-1 CASSKRDGDKNTEAFF TGCGCCAGCAGTAAGCGGGACGGAGATAAGAACACTGAAGCTTTCTTT
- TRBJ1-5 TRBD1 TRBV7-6 CASSPGTGINQPQHF TGTGCCAGCAGCCCCGGGACAGGAATCAATCAGCCCCAGCATTTT
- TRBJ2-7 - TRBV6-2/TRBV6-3 CASSYGGQGFNEQYF TGTGCCAGCAGTTACGGAGGCCAGGGGTTCAACGAGCAGTACTTC
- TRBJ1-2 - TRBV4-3 CASSQGLEGAYGYTF TGCGCCAGCAGCCAAGGACTCGAAGGGGCCTATGGCTACACCTTC
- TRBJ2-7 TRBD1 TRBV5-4 CASSRTGDEQYF TGTGCCAGCAGCCGGACAGGGGACGAGCAGTACTTC
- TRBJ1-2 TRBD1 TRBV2 CATARGQGKDGYTF TGTGCCACTGCCCGGGGACAGGGGAAGGATGGCTACACCTTC
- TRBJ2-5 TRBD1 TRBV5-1 CASSSDRGLQETQYF TGCGCCAGCAGCTCGGACAGGGGGCTTCAAGAGACCCAGTACTTC
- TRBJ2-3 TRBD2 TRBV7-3 CASSLRSREEADWDTQYF TGTGCCAGCAGCTTACGTTCGCGGGAGGAGGCCGATTGGGATACGCAGTATTTT
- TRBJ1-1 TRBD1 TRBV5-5 CASSLGQGRMNTEAFF TGTGCCAGCAGCTTGGGACAGGGACGAATGAACACTGAAGCTTTCTTT
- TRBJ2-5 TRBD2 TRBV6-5 CATVSGPGGTQYF TGTGCCACCGTTTCGGGTCCGGGGGGGACCCAGTACTTC
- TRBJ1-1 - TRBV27 CASSLRRENTEAFF TGTGCCAGCAGCTTACGACGGGAAAACACTGAAGCTTTCTTT
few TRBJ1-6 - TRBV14 CASSFDSYNSPLHF TGTGCCAGCAGCTTCGACAGCTATAATTCACCCCTCCACTTT